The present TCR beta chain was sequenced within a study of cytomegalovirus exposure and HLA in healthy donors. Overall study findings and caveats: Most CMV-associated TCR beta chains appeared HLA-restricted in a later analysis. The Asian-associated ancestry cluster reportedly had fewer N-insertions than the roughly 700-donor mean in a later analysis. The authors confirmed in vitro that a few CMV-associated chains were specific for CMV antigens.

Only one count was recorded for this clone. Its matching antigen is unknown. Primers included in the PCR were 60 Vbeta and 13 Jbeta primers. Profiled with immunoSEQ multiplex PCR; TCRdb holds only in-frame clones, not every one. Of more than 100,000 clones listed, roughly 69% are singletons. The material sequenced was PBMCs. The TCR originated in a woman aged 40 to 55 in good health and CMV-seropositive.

Here the CDR3 reads CASSPGQGAGELFF. CDR3 DNA sequence: TGTGCCAGCAGCCCCGGACAGGGGGCCGGGGAGCTGTTTTTT. The genes are TRBV7-3 and TRBJ2-2; 10 bases are a match to TRBD1. The J segment lost 6 bases and the V segment lost 5 bases, leaving 3 bases of the junction unmatched. Germline CDR1 reads SGHTA; CDR2 reads FQGTGA. The length of the CDR3 is 14 residues.